Listed here is a single T cell receptor beta chain. Its antigen is as yet unknown. The sample providers were healthy Caucasian people from Russia, aged about 6 to 95. Collection of around 9.3 milliliters of peripheral blood was performed for each donor. This sample was taken from a study of blood T cells in healthy people across ages. Germline-derived CDR1 and CDR2 are SNHLY and FYNNEI. The CDR3 is 15 residues long. General study points: Observed TCR beta diversity per million T cells went down as age went up. This fall followed a roughly linear course with age.

The second PCR ran about 6 to 11 cycles with a sample-barcoded 5' primer and J-beta primers. All cDNA molecules were each tagged by a template-switch adaptor with 12 random nucleotides. MiXCR, run by TCRdb on the 5' RACE reads, gives a single entry per CDR3 protein. The sample carries approximately 680,000 distinct CDR3 sequences, 32% recorded once. The chain joins TRBV2 to TRBJ2-4, with 9 bases that match TRBD1. The DNA end favors TRBJ2-7, so the J call may be wrong. The sequence came from a woman older than 75 in good health. Sequencing was done on a sample of blood. The CDR3 reads CASSQDRGGSYEQYF. Here the CDR3 DNA reads TGTGCCAGCAGTCAGGACAGGGGAGGGTCCTACGAGCAGTACTTC.